Reported below is one T cell receptor beta chain. The table lists this clonotype with a few counts. Its antigen has not been determined. The record has no base qualities; no much larger clone is one base away. This sample is part of a study of breast tumors, draining lymph nodes, adjacent tissues (dated by TCRdb to about 2016). Regarding the complete study: Breast cancer patients provided tumor, adjacent nontumor tissue and axillary lymph nodes, and the study compared the TCR beta repertoires across these three sources. In human breast cancer, the study set out to evaluate how tumor, surrounding tissue and draining lymph node repertoires relate to one another and whether T cells may move between these sites.

The germline V and J ends show losses of 6 bases and 6 bases respectively, and no gene match explains 8 bases of the junction. Reading from cysteine to phenylalanine, the CDR3 counts 15 amino acids. This entry keeps only the CDR3 DNA: 45 bases, framed from base 1. CDR1 and CDR2, per the germline V gene (reference sequence), are MNHEY and SMNVEV. What the work shows at the level of the full study, not this receptor alone: The study presented the conclusion that tumor T cells originate in lymph nodes as consistent with a hypothesis, not as something directly demonstrated. Tumors showed preferential V and J gene usage, and their T-cell repertoire diversity fell below that of lymph nodes yet above that of nontumor tissue. Tumor and nontumor tissue repertoires were found to be significantly more similar in luminal-like than in basal-like breast cancer. The data were considered consistent with most tumor T cells being derived from the lymph node and subsequently expanding within tumor tissue.

Lymph node samples came from the axillary draining lymph nodes of breast cancer patients. These reads were obtained on an Illumina HiSeq 2000. Multiplex PCR amplification was used to generate the TCR beta chain libraries. High-throughput sequencing was used to analyze the amplified TCR beta chain products. TCRdb handled the public reads itself, with Q25 trimming in fastp and clone calling in MiXCR, and kept productive beta chains. When rows share a CDR3 protein, they turn into one entry using the most common DNA and genes. This sample is represented by about 230,000 distinct CDR3 sequences; approximately 29% of them were singletons. Approximately 1.4% of the sample goes to the ten largest clones.

The clonotype was recovered from a female donor with breast cancer. Some clones in this sample may be carry-over from other donors' samples. Rearrangement joined TRBV27 to TRBJ1-2, with TRBD1 matching 12 junction bases. Sequenced: axillary lymph node tissue. CDR3 reads: CASSRDRGRGDGYTF. The nucleotides are TGTGCCAGCAGCCGGGACAGGGGGCGAGGGGATGGCTACACCTTC.